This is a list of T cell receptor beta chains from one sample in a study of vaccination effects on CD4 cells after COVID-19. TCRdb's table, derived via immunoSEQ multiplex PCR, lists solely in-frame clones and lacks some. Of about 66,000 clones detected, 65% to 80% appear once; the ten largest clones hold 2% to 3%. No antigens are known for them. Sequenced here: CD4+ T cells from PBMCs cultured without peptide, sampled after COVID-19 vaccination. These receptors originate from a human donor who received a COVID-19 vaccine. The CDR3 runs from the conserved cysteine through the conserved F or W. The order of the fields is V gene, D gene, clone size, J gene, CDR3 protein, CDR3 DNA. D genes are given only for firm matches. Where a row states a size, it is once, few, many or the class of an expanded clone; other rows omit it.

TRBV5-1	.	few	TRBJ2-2	CASSLLGGTGELFF	TGCGCCAGCAGCTTACTAGGCGGCACCGGGGAGCTGTTTTTT
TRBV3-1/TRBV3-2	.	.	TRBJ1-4	CASSQGTGLATNEKLFF	TGTGCCAGCAGCCAAGGAACGGGGCTTGCAACTAATGAAAAACTGTTTTTT
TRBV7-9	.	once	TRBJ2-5	CASSFPAGTQYF	TGTGCCAGCAGCTTCCCCGCAGGGACCCAGTACTTC
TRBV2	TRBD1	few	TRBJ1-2	CASSELETGYYGYTF	TGTGCCAGCAGTGAACTAGAGACAGGGTATTATGGCTACACCTTC
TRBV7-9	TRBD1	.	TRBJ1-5	CASSYPGTAYSNQPQHF	TGTGCCAGCAGTTATCCCGGGACAGCTTATAGCAATCAGCCCCAGCATTTT
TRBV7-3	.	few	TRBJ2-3	CASSLLGPTDTQYF	TGTGCCAGCAGCTTACTCGGGCCCACAGATACGCAGTATTTT
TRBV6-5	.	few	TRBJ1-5	CASSRAGANQPQHF	TGTGCCAGCAGCCGGGCGGGGGCCAATCAGCCCCAGCATTTT
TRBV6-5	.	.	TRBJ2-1	CASSYSGGPHGNEQFF	TGTGCCAGCAGTTACTCGGGGGGGCCTCACGGCAATGAGCAGTTCTTC
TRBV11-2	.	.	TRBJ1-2	CASSLVRGGYTF	TGTGCCAGCAGCTTAGTACGGGGTGGCTACACCTTC
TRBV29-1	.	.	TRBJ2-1	CSVDGAGRYLWEQFF	TGCAGCGTTGATGGGGCGGGGCGATACCTATGGGAGCAGTTCTTC
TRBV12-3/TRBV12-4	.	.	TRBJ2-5	CASSSFRETQYF	TGTGCCAGCAGTTCTTTCCGGGAGACCCAGTACTTC
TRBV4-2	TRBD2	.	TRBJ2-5	CASSQEVAGGQETQYF	TGTGCCAGCAGCCAAGAGGTAGCGGGGGGGCAGGAGACCCAGTACTTC
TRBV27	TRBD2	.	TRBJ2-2	CASRVLAGGPRTGELFF	TGTGCCAGCAGGGTCCTTGCGGGGGGGCCTAGAACCGGGGAGCTGTTTTTT
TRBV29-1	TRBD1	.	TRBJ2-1	CSVVTGTGRNEQFF	TGCAGCGTTGTGACCGGGACAGGGCGCAATGAGCAGTTCTTC
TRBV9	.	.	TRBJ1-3	CASSTATIDSGNTIYF	TGTGCCAGCAGCACAGCCACCATAGACTCTGGAAACACCATATATTTT